Presented here are 9 T cell receptor beta chains from one specimen sequenced in a study of technical replicates of blood from a handful of donors. Sequencing was performed with immunoSEQ multiplex PCR; in TCRdb, only in-frame clones are kept and a portion is missing. The repertoire holds approximately 80,000 clones, with roughly 98% as singletons. Sequenced input: T cells isolated from PBMCs. The origin of the receptors is a human donor in good health.

This chain connects TRBV12-5 to TRBJ2-1; weak D call: TRBD2 (5 bases). CDR1 and CDR2 from the germline V gene are LGHNT and FRNRAP. There are 14 residues in the CDR3. Trimming took off 1 base at V and 10 bases at J, with 14 bases between the two ends. The CDR3 loop reads CASGLARTDWEQFF. DNA for the CDR3: TGTGCTAGTGGTTTGGCAAGGACGGACTGGGAGCAGTTCTTC.

The chain carries TRBV5-6 and TRBJ1-1; maybe TRBD1 (6 bases). Germline V gene data show CDR1 as SGHDT and CDR2 as YYEEEE. Trimming left V 1 base short and J 2 bases short, with 15 bases between. The CDR3 extends over 16 amino acids. The CDR3 DNA reads TGTGCCAGCAGCTTGAGAGGGGGTACAACTAACACTGAAGCTTTCTTT. It encodes CASSLRGGTTNTEAFF.

CDR3 in DNA: TGTGCCAGCTCACCTTTGCAGGAATCGAACACTGAAGCTTTCTTT. It codes for CASSPLQESNTEAFF. This chain connects TRBV18 to TRBJ1-1; D is undetermined. Trimming took 3 bases from V and 1 from J, leaving 12 bases between them. The germline CDR1 and CDR2 sequences are KGHSH and LQKENI. This CDR3 region has 15 residues.

The V call is TRBV5-1, the J call TRBJ1-1; 12 bases align to TRBD1. V shed 3 bases, J shed 6 bases, and the junction held 9 bases outside the gene matches. The germline gives CDR1 SGHRS, CDR2 YFSETQ. The CDR3 covers 16 residues. The CDR3 reads CASSSRGDRGRPEAFF. The CDR3 DNA reads as TGCGCCAGCAGCTCCCGTGGGGACAGGGGGCGACCTGAAGCTTTCTTT.

The chain is built from TRBV18 and TRBJ2-3, with TRBD2 matching 9 bases. Germline CDR1 and CDR2: KGHSH and LQKENI. J gave up 7 bases and V 1 base, and 9 bases lay outside the gene matches. This CDR3 is built from 16 residues. CDR3 amino acids: CASSPLASGKGNTQYF. DNA for the CDR3: TGTGCCAGCTCACCACTTGCTAGCGGGAAAGGAAATACGCAGTATTTT.

This chain connects TRBV7-2 to TRBJ2-5, with 8 bases that match TRBD1. This CDR3 comprises 15 residues. Losses at the gene ends were 5 bases for V and 5 bases for J; bases not matched to a gene: 10. The V gene's germline CDR1 is SGHTA and CDR2 FQGNSA. This chain's CDR3 is CASSPAGQGFETQYF. For the CDR3, the DNA is TGTGCCAGCAGCCCAGCCGGACAGGGATTTGAGACCCAGTACTTC.

This clone was counted a few times. The V and J genes are TRBV7-6 and TRBJ2-7; TRBD1 might be the D (5 bases). The V end lost 0 bases, the J end lost 8 bases, and 8 bases lay between the germline ends. The CDR3 extends over 12 amino acids. Looked up from germline, CDR1 is SGHVS and CDR2 is FNYEAQ. CDR3 DNA: TGTGCCAGCAGCTTAGCGGGGCAGAAGCAGTACTTC. Residues: CASSLAGQKQYF.

J is TRBJ2-5 and V is TRBV19; the match to TRBD2 covers 7 bases. Trimming removed 1 base from V and 5 bases from J; junction bases left unmatched: 1. CDR3 length: 13 amino acids. CDR1 is LNHDA and CDR2 is SQIVND in the germline V gene (reference sequence). The CDR3 DNA follows: TGTGCCAGTAGTATAGGGGAGGGTGAGACCCAGTACTTC. Protein: CASSIGEGETQYF.

The chain joins TRBV20-1 to TRBJ1-2; D may be TRBD1 (5 bases). Germline values: CDR1 DFQATT, CDR2 SNEGSKA (reference sequence). The length of the CDR3 is 11 residues. The ends were cut back, 1 base at V and 8 bases at J, with 8 bases in the middle. CDR3 residues: CSARAQGGYTF. CDR3 bases: TGCAGTGCTAGAGCCCAGGGAGGCTACACCTTC.